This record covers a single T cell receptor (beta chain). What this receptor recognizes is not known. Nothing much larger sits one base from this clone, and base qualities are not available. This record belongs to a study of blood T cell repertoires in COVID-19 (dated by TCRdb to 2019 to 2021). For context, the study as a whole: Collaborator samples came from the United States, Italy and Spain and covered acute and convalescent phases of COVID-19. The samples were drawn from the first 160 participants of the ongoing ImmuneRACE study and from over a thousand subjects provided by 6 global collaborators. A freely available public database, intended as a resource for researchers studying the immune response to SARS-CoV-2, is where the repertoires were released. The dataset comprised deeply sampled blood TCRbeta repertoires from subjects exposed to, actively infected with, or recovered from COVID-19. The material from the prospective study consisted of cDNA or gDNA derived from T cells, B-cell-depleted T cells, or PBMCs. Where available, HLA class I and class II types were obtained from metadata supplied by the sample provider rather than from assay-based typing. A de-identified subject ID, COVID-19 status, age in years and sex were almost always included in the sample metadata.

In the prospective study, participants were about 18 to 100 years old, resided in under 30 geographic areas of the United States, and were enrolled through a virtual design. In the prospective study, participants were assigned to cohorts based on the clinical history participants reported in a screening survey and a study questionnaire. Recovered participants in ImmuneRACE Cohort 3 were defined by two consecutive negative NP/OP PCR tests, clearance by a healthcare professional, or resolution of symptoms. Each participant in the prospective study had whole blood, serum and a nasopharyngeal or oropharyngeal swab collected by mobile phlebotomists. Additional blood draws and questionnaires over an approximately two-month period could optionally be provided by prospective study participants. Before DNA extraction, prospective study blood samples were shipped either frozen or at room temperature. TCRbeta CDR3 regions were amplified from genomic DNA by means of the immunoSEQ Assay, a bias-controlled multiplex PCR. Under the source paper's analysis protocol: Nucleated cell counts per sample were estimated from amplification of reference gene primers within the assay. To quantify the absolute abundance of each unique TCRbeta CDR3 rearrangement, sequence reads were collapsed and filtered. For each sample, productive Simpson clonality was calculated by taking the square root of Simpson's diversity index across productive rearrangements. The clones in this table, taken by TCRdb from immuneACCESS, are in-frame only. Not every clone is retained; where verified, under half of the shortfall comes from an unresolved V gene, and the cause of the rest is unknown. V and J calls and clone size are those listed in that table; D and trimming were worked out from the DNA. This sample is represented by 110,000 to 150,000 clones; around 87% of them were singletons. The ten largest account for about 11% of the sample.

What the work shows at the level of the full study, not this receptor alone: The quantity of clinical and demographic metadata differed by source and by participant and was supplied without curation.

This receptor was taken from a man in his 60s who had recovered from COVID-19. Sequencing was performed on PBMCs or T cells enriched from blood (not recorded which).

The CDR3 has the sequence CASSRQGAYNEQFF. The DNA sequence follows: TGCGCCAGCAGCCGGCAGGGGGCCTACAATGAGCAGTTCTTC. The V and J segments used are TRBV5-1 and TRBJ2-1; 7 bases in between match TRBD1. The germline V gene provides CDR1 SGHRS and CDR2 YFSETQ. Here V drops 4 bases and J drops 2 bases, and the junction holds 3 bases not matched to any gene. The CDR3 starts with the cysteine, ends with the phenylalanine, and has 14 residues. Only CDR3 DNA is held: 42 bases, read in frame from base 1.